The present T cell receptor beta chain was sequenced within a study of ipilimumab plus nivolumab after autologous stem cell transplantation. Trimming cost V 4 bases and J 4 bases; bases outside gene matches: 6. CDR1 SGHDN and CDR2 FVKESK come from the germline V gene. The CDR3 extends over 15 amino acids. The protocol was immunoSEQ multiplex PCR, while the TCRdb copy is restricted to in-frame clones and leaves out a portion. The sample lists 5,000 or so clones, about 63% occurring once. The receptor comes from a male donor with multiple myeloma. This sample comprised PBMCs, obtained in a trial of ipilimumab plus nivolumab as post-transplant consolidation. V usage is TRBV14 and J usage is TRBJ2-1; 8 nucleotides agree with TRBD1. CDR3 nucleotide sequence: TGTGCCAGCAGCCCGTATCGGACAGGGTACAATGAGCAGTTCTTC. It translates to CASSPYRTGYNEQFF.